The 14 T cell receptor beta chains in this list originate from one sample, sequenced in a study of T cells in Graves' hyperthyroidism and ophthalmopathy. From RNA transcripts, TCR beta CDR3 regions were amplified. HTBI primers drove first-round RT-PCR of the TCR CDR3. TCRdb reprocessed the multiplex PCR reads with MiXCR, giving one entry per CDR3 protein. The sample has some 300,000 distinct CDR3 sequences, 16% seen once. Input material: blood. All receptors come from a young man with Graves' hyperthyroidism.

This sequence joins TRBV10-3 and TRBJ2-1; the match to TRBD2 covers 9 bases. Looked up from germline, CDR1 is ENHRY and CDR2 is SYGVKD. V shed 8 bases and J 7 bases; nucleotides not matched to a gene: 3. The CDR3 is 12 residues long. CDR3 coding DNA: TGTGCCATCGCGGGGGGGCTAAATGAGCAGTTCTTC. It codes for CAIAGGLNEQFF.

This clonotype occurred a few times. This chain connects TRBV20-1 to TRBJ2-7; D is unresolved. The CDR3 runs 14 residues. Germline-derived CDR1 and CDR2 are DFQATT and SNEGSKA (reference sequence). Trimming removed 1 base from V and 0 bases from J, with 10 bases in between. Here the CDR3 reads CSARGTLSSYEQYF. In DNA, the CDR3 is TGCAGTGCTAGAGGGACCTTAAGCTCCTACGAGCAGTACTTC.

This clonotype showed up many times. The CDR3, as DNA: TGTGCCAGCAGCTTACGAGACGGGAGGGGCTACAATGAGCAGTTCTTC. Translating gives CASSLRDGRGYNEQFF. The chain combines TRBV7-2 with TRBJ2-1, with 8 positions matching TRBD2. Germline lookup yields CDR1 SGHTA and CDR2 FQGNSA. V lost 2 bases to trimming and J lost 3 bases; unmatched junction nucleotides: 6. This CDR3 region has 16 residues.

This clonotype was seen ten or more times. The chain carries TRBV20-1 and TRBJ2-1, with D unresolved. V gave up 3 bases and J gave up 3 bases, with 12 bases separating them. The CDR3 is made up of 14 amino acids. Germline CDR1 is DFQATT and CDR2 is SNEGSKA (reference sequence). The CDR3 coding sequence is TGCAGTGCTAGGAACGCACATCTCTACAATGAGCAGTTCTTC. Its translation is CSARNAHLYNEQFF.

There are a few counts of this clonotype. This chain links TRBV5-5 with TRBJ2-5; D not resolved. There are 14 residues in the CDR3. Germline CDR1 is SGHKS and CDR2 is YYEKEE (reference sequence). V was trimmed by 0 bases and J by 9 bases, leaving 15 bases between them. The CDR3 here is CASSLVSAGLAQYF. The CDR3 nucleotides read TGTGCCAGCAGCTTGGTTTCTGCCGGGTTGGCCCAGTACTTC. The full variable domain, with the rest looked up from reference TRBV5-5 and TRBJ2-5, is DAGVTQSPTHLIKTRGQQVTLRCSPISGHKSVSWYQQVLGQGPQFIFQYYEKEERGRGNFPDRFSARQFPNYSSELNVNALLLGDSALYLCASSLVSAGLAQYFGPGTRLLVL.

CDR3 DNA: TGCAGCGTTGCTGGGACAGGGGGCACCCCCTACGAGCAGTACTTC. Translating gives CSVAGTGGTPYEQYF. V is TRBV29-1 and J is TRBJ2-7, with 12 bases identical to TRBD1. The V segment lost 4 bases and the J segment 2 bases; nucleotides outside the gene matches: 6. There are 15 residues in the CDR3. CDR1 and CDR2 from the germline V gene are SQVTM and ANQGSEA.

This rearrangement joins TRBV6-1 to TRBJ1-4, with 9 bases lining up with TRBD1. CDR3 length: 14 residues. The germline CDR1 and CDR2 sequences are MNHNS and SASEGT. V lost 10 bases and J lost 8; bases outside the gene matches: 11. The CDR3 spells CATLLDRGREKLFF. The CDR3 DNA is TGTGCCACCCTGTTGGACAGGGGAAGGGAAAAACTGTTTTTT.

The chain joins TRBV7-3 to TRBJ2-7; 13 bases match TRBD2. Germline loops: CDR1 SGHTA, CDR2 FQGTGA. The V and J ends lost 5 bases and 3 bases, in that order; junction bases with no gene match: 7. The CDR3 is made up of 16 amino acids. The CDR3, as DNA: TGTGCCAGCAGCACAAATGGACTAGCGGGAGTCTACGAGCAGTACTTC. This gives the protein CASSTNGLAGVYEQYF.

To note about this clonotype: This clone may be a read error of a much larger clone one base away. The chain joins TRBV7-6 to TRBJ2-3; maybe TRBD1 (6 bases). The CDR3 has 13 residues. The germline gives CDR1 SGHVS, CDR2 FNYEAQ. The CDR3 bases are TGTACCAGCAGCCGGACAGCCAAAGATACGCAGTATTTT. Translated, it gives CTSSRTAKDTQYF.

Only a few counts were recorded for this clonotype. In nucleotides, the CDR3 is TGTGCCAGCAGTGACCGAGCGGGGAGCACAGATACGCAGTATTTT. It specifies CASSDRAGSTDTQYF. The V and J genes are TRBV6-4 and TRBJ2-3; 7 bases line up with TRBD2. The CDR3 length is 15 residues. The V and J ends lost 2 bases and 0 bases, in that order; junction bases with no gene match: 2. Germline CDR1 is MRHNA and CDR2 is SNTAGT.

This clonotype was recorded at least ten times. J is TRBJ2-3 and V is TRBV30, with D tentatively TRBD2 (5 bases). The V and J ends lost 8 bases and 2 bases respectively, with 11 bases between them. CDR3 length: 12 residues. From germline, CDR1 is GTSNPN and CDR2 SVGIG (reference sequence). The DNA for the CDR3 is TGTGCCCAAACCCTAGCCACAGATACGCAGTATTTT. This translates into CAQTLATDTQYF.

The CDR3 loop reads CASSLELITDGYTF. The CDR3 coding sequence is TGTGCCAGCTCTCTCGAGCTAATAACGGATGGCTACACCTTC. The chain has TRBV18 and TRBJ1-2, with no clear D. V lost 6 bases and J lost 6, with 17 bases in between. The CDR3 covers 14 residues. Germline V gives CDR1 KGHSH, CDR2 LQKENI.

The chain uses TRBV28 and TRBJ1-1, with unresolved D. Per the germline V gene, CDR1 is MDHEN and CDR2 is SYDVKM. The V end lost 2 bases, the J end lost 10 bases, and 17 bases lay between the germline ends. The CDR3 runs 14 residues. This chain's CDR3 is CASSLGTGLGVAFF. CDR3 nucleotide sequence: TGTGCCAGCAGTTTAGGTACGGGCCTAGGTGTAGCTTTCTTT.

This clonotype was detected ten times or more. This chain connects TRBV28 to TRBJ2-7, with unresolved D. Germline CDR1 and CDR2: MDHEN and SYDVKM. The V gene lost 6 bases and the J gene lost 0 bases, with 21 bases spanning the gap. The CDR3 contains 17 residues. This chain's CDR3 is CASRRVLGFPRSYEQYF. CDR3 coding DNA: TGTGCCAGCAGACGCGTTTTGGGGTTTCCTCGCTCCTACGAGCAGTACTTC.